Listed here are 11 T cell receptor beta chains from one sample, sequenced in a study of cytotoxic CD8 clonotypes in ibrutinib-treated CLL (dated by TCRdb to the early 2020s). The time point label corresponds to: about eleven months on ibrutinib. The library was prepared using the immunoSEQ multiplex PCR assay. The source is immuneACCESS, and TCRdb retained only in-frame sequences with V and J called. Part of the clones is not carried over; for the studies checked, unresolved V genes explain less than half of this, and the remainder is unexplained. The sample records 150,000 or so clones, 70% to 85% of which are singletons. The ten largest clones capture under 35% of the sample. Sequenced material: PBMCs, taken after 12 months of ibrutinib treatment. These receptors all come from a human donor with chronic lymphocytic leukemia.

The rearrangement links TRBV7-2 to TRBJ2-1, with D perhaps TRBD1 or TRBD2 (5 bases each). The CDR3 has 14 residues. The germline V gene encodes CDR1 SGHTA and CDR2 FQGNSA. Trimming shortened V by 5 bases and J by 6 bases, and 14 bases separated the two germline ends. Here the CDR3 DNA reads TGTGCCAGCAGCGTATTCCGGGGCTCCAATGAGCAGTTCTTC. Amino acids: CASSVFRGSNEQFF.

The rearrangement links TRBV19 to TRBJ2-6, with 7 positions matching TRBD2. The CDR3 spans 11 residues. Per the germline V gene, CDR1 is LNHDA and CDR2 is SQIVND (reference sequence). The J segment lost 12 bases and the V segment lost 10 bases, leaving 6 bases of the junction unmatched. CDR3 loop: CATHWGGVLTF. The CDR3 DNA reads TGTGCCACCCACTGGGGGGGCGTCCTGACTTTC.

This rearrangement joins TRBV6-5 to TRBJ2-1; D call uncertain. The CDR3 covers 15 residues. Deletions cut 6 bases from V and 3 bases from J, with 15 bases between. Per the germline V gene, CDR1 is MNHEY and CDR2 is SVGAGI. The CDR3 spells CASRPTMLGYNEQFF. CDR3 in DNA: TGTGCCAGCAGGCCTACAATGTTAGGCTACAATGAGCAGTTCTTC.

The chain links TRBV7-8 to TRBJ1-6, with D hard to call. Germline CDR1 reads SGHVS; CDR2 reads FQNEAQ. Deletions cut 0 bases from V and 10 bases from J, with 13 bases between. CDR3 size: 15 residues. The CDR3 here is CASSLARVGGSPLHF. The CDR3 DNA is TGTGCCAGCAGCTTAGCTCGCGTGGGAGGCTCACCCCTCCACTTT.

The CDR3 reads CASSPTPGQKIRKSGLEGYTF. The CDR3, as DNA: TGTGCCAGCAGCCCCACTCCGGGCCAAAAGATAAGGAAAAGCGGGCTTGAAGGCTACACCTTC. The rearrangement links TRBV9 to TRBJ1-2; no clear D. Between the trimmed V and J ends, which lost 4 bases and 8 bases, there was a span of 39 bases. This CDR3 comprises 21 residues. Looked up from germline, CDR1 is SGDLS and CDR2 is YYNGEE.

This clone has a count of ten or more. The J gene is TRBJ2-3, the V gene TRBV6-1; 7 bases match TRBD2. The CDR3 runs to 15 residues. In germline, CDR1 is MNHNS, CDR2 SASEGT. The V and J ends lost 8 bases and 6 bases, in that order; junction bases with no gene match: 14. CDR3 nucleotides: TGTGCCAGCGTAGCGTCTAGCGGACCTTTGGATACGCAGTATTTT. Translating gives CASVASSGPLDTQYF.

J is TRBJ2-2 and V is TRBV7-3; 7 bases align to TRBD1. Looked up from germline, CDR1 is SGHTA and CDR2 is FQGTGA. After removal of 5 bases from V and 6 bases from J, the junction contained 6 bases not matched to a gene. The CDR3 is made up of 14 amino acids. CDR3 sequence: CASSKQQGPGELFF. The CDR3 DNA reads TGTGCCAGCAGCAAGCAACAGGGGCCCGGGGAGCTGTTTTTT.

This clone was recorded only once. The junction differs from germline at one of its ends, possibly a read error. V gene TRBV20-1 combines with J gene TRBJ2-7; TRBD1 is a possible D gene (5 bases). The CDR3 contains 11 residues. Germline V gives CDR1 DFQATT, CDR2 SNEGSKA (reference sequence). This chain's CDR3 is CSASLRQPESF. In DNA form, the CDR3 reads TGCAGTGCATCTCTAAGACAGCCCGAATCCTTC.

The chain links TRBV7-9 to TRBJ2-7, with 11 bases identical to TRBD1. V lost 4 bases to trimming and J lost 3 bases; unmatched junction nucleotides: 5. The germline CDR1 and CDR2 sequences are SEHNR and FQNEAQ (reference sequence). This CDR3 has 15 residues. The CDR3, as DNA: TGTGCCAGCAGCTCCCGGGACAGGGGGGACTACGAGCAGTACTTC. It encodes CASSSRDRGDYEQYF.

The V gene is TRBV11-2, the J gene TRBJ2-7, with 7 bases identical to TRBD2. In germline, CDR1 is SGHAT, CDR2 FQNNGV. J was trimmed by 2 bases and V by 1 base; bases with no gene match: 5. CDR3 size: 15 residues. The DNA for the CDR3 is TGTGCCAGCAGCTTAGCGGCTAGCGGTACCTACGAGCAGTACTTC. It yields the protein CASSLAASGTYEQYF. The whole variable domain, filled in from reference TRBV11-2 and TRBJ2-7, reads EAGVAQSPRYKIIEKRQSVAFWCNPISGHATLYWYQQILGQGPKLLIQFQNNGVVDDSQLPKDRFSAERLKGVDSTLKIQPAKLEDSAVYLCASSLAASGTYEQYFGPGTRLTVT.

V and J are TRBV30 and TRBJ1-5, with D possibly matching TRBD1 (6 bases). In germline, CDR1 is GTSNPN, CDR2 SVGIG (reference sequence). Deletions cut 2 bases from V and 4 bases from J, with 15 bases between. This CDR3 spans 15 amino acids. Here the CDR3 DNA reads TGTGCCTGGAGTATTCGTCTGGGGACAAATCAGCCCCAGCATTTT. Its protein product is CAWSIRLGTNQPQHF.